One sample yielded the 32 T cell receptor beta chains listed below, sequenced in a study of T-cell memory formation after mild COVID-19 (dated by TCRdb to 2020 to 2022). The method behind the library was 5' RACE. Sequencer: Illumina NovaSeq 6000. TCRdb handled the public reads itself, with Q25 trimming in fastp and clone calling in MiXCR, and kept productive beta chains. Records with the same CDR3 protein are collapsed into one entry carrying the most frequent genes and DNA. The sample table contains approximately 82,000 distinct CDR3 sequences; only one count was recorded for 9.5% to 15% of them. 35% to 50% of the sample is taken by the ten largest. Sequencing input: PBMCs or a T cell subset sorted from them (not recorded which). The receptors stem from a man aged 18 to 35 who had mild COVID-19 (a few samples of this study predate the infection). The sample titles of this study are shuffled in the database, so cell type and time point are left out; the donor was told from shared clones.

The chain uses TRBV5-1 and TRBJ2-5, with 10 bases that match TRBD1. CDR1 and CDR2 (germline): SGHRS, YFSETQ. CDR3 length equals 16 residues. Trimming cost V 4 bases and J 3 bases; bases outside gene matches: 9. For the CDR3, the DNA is TGCGCCAGCAGCCTGCCCCGGGACAGGGGTAAAGAGACCCAGTACTTC. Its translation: CASSLPRDRGKETQYF.

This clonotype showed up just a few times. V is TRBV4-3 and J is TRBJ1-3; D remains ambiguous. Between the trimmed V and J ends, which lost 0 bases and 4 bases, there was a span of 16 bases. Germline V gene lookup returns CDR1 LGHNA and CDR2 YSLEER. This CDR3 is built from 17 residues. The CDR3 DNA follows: TGCGCCAGCAGCCAAGATCCCCTGATGAAGGTCGGAAACACCATATATTTT. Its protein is CASSQDPLMKVGNTIYF.

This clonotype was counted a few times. The DNA of the CDR3 is TGCGCCAGCAGCCTACCTTCGACAGGGGGGAACGCAGATACGCAGTATTTT. This encodes CASSLPSTGGNADTQYF. V gene TRBV4-3 combines with J gene TRBJ2-3; the match to TRBD1 covers 9 bases. Germline-derived CDR1 and CDR2 are LGHNA and YSLEER. J was trimmed by 4 bases and V by 4 bases; bases with no gene match: 12. CDR3 length: 17 amino acids.

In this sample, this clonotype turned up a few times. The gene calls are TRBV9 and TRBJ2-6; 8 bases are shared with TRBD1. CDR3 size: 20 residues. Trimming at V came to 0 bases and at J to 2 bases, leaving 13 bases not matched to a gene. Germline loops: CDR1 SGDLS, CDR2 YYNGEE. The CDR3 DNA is TGTGCCAGCAGCGTAGTTACCCGGGACAGGCTCTCGACTGGGGCCAACGTCCTGACTTTC. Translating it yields CASSVVTRDRLSTGANVLTF.

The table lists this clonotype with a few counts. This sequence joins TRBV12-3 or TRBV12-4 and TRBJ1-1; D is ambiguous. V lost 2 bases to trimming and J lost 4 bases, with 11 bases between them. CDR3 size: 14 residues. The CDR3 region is CASSLLGSRTEAFF. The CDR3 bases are TGTGCCAGCAGTTTACTGGGAAGTCGCACTGAAGCTTTCTTT.

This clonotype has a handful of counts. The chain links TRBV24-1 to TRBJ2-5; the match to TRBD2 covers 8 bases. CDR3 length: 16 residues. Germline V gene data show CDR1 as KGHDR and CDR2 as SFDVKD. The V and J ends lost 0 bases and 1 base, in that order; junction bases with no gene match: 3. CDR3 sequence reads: CATSDLASGFQETQYF. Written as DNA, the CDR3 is TGTGCCACCAGTGATTTGGCTAGCGGGTTCCAAGAGACCCAGTACTTC.

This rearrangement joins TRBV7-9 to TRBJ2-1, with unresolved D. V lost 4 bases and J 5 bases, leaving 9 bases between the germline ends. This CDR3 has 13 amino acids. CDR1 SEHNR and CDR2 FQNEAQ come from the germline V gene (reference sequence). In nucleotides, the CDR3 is TGTGCCAGCAGCTCACCTCCAGACAATGAGCAGTTCTTC. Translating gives CASSSPPDNEQFF.

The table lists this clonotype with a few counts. The CDR3 DNA reads TGTGCCAGCAGTTCAAGCCAATTGAACAGGGTACGGGTTGAAGCTTTCTTT. It yields the protein CASSSSQLNRVRVEAFF. The chain recombines TRBV27 with TRBJ1-1; tentatively, D is TRBD1 (6 bases). With 4 bases removed from V and 7 bases from J, the gap between germline ends came to 25 bases. CDR3 length equals 17 residues. CDR1 and CDR2 from the germline V gene are MNHEY and SMNVEV (reference sequence).

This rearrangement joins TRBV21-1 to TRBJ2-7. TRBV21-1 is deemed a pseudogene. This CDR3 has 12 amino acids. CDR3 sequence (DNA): TGTGCCAGCAGCATGAGGAACTACGAGCAGTACGTC. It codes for CASSMRNYEQYV.

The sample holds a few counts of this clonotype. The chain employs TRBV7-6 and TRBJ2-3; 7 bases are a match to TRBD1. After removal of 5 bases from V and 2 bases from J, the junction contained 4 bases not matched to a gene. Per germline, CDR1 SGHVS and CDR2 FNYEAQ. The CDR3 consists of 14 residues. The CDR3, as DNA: TGTGCCAGCAGCCGACAGGGAATCACAGATACGCAGTATTTT. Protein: CASSRQGITDTQYF.

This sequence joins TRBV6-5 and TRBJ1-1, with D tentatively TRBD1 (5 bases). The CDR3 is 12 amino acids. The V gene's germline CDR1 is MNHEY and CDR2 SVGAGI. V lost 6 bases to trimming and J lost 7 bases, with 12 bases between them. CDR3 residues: CASSHADNEAFF. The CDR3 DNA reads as TGTGCCAGCAGCCACGCGGACAATGAAGCTTTCTTT.

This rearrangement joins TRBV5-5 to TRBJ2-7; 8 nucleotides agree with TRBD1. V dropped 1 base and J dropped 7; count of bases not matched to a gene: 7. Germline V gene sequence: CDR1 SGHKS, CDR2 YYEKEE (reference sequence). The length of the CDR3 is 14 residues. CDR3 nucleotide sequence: TGTGCCAGCAGCTTGAGGACAGGGCCCTGGGAGCAGTACGTC. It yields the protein CASSLRTGPWEQYV.

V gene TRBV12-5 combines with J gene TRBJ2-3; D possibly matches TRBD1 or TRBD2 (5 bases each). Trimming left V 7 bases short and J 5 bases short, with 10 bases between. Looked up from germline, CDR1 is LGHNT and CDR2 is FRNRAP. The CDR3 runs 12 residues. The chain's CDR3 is CASAGARDTQYF. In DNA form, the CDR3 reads TGTGCTAGTGCCGGGGCTCGAGATACGCAGTATTTT.

CDR3 protein: CASSGREGEGYTF. DNA for the CDR3: TGTGCCAGCAGTGGTCGGGAGGGGGAAGGCTACACCTTC. The chain couples TRBV6-4 to TRBJ1-2; D possibly corresponds to TRBD1 (6 bases). Trimming removed 4 bases from V and 8 bases from J, with 14 bases in between. The CDR3 loop spans 13 amino acids. CDR1 MRHNA and CDR2 SNTAGT come from the germline V gene.

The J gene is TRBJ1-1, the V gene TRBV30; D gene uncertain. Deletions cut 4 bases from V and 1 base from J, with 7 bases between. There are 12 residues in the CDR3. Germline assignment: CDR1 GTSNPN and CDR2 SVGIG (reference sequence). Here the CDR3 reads CAWTSENTEAFF. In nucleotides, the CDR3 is TGTGCCTGGACGTCCGAGAACACTGAAGCTTTCTTT. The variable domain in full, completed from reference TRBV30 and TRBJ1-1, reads SQTIHQWPATLVQPVGSPLSLECTVEGTSNPNLYWYRQAAGRGLQLLFYSVGIGQISSEVPQNLSASRPQDRQFILSSKKLLLSDSGFYLCAWTSENTEAFFGQGTRLTVV.

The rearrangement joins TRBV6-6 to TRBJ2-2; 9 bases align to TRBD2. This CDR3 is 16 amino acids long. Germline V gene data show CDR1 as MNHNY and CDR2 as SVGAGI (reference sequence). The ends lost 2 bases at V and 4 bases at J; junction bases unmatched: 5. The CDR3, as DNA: TGTGCCAGCAGTTACGTCTTGCGGGGGGGCACCGGGGAGCTGTTTTTT. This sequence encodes CASSYVLRGGTGELFF.

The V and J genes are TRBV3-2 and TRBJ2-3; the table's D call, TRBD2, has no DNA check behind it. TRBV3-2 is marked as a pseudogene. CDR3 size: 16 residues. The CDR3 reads CASSQERTSERDTQYF. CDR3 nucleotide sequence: TGTGCCAGCAGCCAAGAGAGGACTAGCGAAAGGGATACGCAGTATTTT.

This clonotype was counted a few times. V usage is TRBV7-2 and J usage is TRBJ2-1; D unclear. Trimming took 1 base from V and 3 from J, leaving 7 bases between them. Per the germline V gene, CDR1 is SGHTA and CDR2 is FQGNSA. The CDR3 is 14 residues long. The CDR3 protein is CASSLEAIYNEQFF. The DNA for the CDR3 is TGTGCCAGCAGCTTAGAGGCCATCTACAATGAGCAGTTCTTC.

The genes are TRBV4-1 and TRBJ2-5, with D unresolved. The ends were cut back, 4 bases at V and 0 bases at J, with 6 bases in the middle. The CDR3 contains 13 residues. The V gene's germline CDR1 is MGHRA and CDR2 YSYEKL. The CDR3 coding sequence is TGCGCCAGCAGCCCCAAGTACCAAGAGACCCAGTACTTC. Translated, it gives CASSPKYQETQYF.

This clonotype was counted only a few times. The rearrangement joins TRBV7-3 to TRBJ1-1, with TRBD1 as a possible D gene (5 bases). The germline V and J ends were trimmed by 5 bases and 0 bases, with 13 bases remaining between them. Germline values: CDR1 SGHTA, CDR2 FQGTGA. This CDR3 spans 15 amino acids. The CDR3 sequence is CASSPQGSMNTEAFF. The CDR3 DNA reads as TGTGCCAGCAGCCCCCAGGGTAGTATGAACACTGAAGCTTTCTTT. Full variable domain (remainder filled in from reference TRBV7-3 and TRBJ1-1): GAGVSQTPSNKVTEKGKYVELRCDPISGHTALYWYRQSLGQGPEFLIYFQGTGAADDSGLPNDRFFAVRPEGSVSTLKIQRTERGDSAVYLCASSPQGSMNTEAFFGQGTRLTVV.

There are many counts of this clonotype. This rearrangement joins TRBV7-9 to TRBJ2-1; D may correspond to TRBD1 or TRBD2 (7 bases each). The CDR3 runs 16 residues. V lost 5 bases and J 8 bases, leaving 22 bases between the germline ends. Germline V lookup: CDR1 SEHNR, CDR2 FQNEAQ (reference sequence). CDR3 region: CASSLLPGGGFDEQFF. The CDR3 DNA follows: TGTGCCAGCAGCCTCCTACCAGGGGGGGGGTTTGATGAGCAGTTCTTC.

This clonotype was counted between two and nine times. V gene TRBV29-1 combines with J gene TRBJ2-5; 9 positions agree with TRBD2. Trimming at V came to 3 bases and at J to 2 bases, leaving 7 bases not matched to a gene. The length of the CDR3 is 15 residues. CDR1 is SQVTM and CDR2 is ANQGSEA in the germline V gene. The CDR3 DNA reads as TGCAGCGTTGAGTTTGTAGCGGGGGATCAAGAGACCCAGTACTTC. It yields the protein CSVEFVAGDQETQYF.

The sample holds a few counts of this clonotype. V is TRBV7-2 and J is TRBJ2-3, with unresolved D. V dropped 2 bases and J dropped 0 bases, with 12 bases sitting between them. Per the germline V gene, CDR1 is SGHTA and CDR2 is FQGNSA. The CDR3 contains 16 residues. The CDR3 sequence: CASSLPRAVSTDTQYF. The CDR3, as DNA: TGTGCCAGCAGCTTACCCCGGGCAGTTAGCACAGATACGCAGTATTTT.

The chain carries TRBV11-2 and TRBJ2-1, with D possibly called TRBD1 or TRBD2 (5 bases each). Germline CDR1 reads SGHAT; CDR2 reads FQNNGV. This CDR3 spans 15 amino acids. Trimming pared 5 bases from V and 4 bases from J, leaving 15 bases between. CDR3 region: CASSVWGSDYNEQFF. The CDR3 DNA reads TGTGCCAGCAGCGTCTGGGGGAGCGATTACAATGAGCAGTTCTTC.

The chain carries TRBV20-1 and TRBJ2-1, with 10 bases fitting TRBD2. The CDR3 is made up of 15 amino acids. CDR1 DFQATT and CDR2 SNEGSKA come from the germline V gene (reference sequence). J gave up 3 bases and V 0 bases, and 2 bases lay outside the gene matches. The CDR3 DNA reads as TGCAGTGCTAGAGATCAGCGGGAGGGCTACAATGAGCAGTTCTTC. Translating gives CSARDQREGYNEQFF.

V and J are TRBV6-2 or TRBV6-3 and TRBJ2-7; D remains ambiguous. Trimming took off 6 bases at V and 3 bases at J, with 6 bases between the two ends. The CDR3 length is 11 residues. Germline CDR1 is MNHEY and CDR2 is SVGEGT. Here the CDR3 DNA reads TGTGCCAGCAGACATATCTACGAGCAGTACTTC. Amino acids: CASRHIYEQYF.

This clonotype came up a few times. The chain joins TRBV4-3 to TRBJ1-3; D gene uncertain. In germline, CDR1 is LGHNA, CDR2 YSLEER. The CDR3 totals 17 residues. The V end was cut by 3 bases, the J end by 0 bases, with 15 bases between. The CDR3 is CASSHAGRSDSGNTIYF. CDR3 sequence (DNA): TGCGCCAGCAGCCACGCGGGGAGGTCGGACTCTGGAAACACCATATATTTT.

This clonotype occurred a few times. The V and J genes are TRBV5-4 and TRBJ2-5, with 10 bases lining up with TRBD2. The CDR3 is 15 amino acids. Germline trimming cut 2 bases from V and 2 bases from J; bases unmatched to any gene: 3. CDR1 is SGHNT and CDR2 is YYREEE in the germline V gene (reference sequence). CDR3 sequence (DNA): TGTGCCAGCAGCTTACAACTAGCGGGGCAAGAGACCCAGTACTTC. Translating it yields CASSLQLAGQETQYF.

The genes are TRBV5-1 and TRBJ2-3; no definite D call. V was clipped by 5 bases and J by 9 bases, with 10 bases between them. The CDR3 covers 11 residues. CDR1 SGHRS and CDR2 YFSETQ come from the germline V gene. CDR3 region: CASSKGLTQYF. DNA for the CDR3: TGCGCCAGCAGTAAGGGTTTGACGCAGTATTTT.

CDR3 loop: CASSAAGGNTEAFF. DNA of the CDR3: TGTGCCAGCAGCGCGGCGGGGGGGAACACTGAAGCTTTCTTT. The genes are TRBV9 and TRBJ1-1; tentatively, D is TRBD1 (5 bases). V lost 3 bases and J 1 base, leaving 10 bases between the germline ends. Per the germline V gene, CDR1 is SGDLS and CDR2 is YYNGEE. There are 14 residues in the CDR3. Supplemented by reference TRBV9 and TRBJ1-1, the full variable domain reads DSGVTQTPKHLITATGQRVTLRCSPRSGDLSVYWYQQSLDQGLQFLIQYYNGEERAKGNILERFSAQQFPDLHSELNLSSLELGDSALYFCASSAAGGNTEAFFGQGTRLTVV.

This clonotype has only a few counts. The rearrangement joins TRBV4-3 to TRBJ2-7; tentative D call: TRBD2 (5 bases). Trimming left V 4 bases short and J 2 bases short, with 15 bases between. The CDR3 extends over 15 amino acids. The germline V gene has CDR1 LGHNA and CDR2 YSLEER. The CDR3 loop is CASSRESDGTYEQYF. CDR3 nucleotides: TGCGCCAGCAGCCGAGAGTCGGACGGGACCTACGAGCAGTACTTC.

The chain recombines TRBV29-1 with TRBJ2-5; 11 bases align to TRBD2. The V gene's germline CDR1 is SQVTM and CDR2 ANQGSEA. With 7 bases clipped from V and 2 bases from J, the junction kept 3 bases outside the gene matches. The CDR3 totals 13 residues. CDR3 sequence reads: CSAGTSGQETQYF. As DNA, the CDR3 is TGCAGCGCAGGGACTAGCGGACAAGAGACCCAGTACTTC.